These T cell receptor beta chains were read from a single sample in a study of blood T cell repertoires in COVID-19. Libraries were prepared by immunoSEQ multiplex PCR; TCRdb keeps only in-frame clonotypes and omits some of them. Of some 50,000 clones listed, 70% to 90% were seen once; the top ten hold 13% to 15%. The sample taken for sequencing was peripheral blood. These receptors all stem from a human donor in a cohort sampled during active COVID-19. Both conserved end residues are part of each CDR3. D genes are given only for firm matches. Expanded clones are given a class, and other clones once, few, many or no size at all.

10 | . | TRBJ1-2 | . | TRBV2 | TGTGCCAGCATGAGAGGCGGCTACACCTTC | CASMRGGYTF
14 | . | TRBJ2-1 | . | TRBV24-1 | TGTGCCACCAGTGATGGCCCCACTAGTCATGAGCAGTTCTTC | CATSDGPTSHEQFF
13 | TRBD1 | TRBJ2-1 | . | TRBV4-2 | TGTGCCAGCAGCCGACAGGGGGTCCATGAGCAGTTCTTC | CASSRQGVHEQFF
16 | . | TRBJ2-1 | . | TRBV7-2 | TGTGCCAGCAGCCTGCGGAACATAGGTCATTACAATGAGCAGTTCTTC | CASSLRNIGHYNEQFF
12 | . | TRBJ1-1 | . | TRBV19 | TGTGCCAGTAGTATCAGGGGCACTGAAGCTTTCTTT | CASSIRGTEAFF
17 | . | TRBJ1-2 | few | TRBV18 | TGTGCCAGCTCACCATTCGAGACAGACAAAGGAAACTATGGCTACACCTTC | CASSPFETDKGNYGYTF
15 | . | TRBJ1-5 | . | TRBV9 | TGTGCCAGCAGCCCAGAGGCAGAAAGCTATCAGCCCCAGCATTTT | CASSPEAESYQPQHF
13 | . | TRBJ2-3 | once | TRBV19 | TGTGCCACCCTAAGGAGCGGCACAGATACGCAGTATTTT | CATLRSGTDTQYF
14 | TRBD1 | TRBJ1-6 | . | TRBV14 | TGTGCCAGCAGCACCGGGACAGGAACCTCACCCCTCCACTTT | CASSTGTGTSPLHF
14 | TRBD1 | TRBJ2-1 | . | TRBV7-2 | TGTGCCAGCAGCCAGGGGGGACAGGTAACTGAGCAGTTCTTC | CASSQGGQVTEQFF
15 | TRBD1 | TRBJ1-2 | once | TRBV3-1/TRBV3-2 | TGTGCCAGCAGCCTTGTTGGCAGGGGGGAGTATGGCTACACCTTC | CASSLVGRGEYGYTF
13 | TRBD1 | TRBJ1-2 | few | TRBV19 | TGTGCCAGTAGATCCGACAGGGTCTATGGCTACACCTTC | CASRSDRVYGYTF
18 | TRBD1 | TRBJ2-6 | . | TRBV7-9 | TGTGCCAGCAGCTTATGGACAGGGGATTTCTCTGGGGCCAACGTCCTGACTTTC | CASSLWTGDFSGANVLTF
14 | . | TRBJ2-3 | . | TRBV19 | TGTGCCAGTAGTCTGGCTAGCAGCACAGATACGCAGTATTTT | CASSLASSTDTQYF
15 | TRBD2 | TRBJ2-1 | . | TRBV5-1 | TGCGCCAGCAGCTTGGGGACTAGCGGTGCCGCTGAGCAGTTCTTC | CASSLGTSGAAEQFF
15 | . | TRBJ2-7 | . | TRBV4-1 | TGCGCCAGCAGCCCTCTTGCGGGACTTTCCTACGAGCAGTACTTC | CASSPLAGLSYEQYF
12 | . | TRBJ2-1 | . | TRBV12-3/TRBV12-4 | TGTGCCAGCAGTCCCACAAGAGGTGAGCAGTTCTTC | CASSPTRGEQFF
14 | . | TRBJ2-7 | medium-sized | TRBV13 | TGTGCCAGCAGCTTAGCATTTGCAACAGGGGAGCAGTACTTC | CASSLAFATGEQYF
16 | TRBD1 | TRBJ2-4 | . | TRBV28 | TGTGCCAGCAGTTCGCCAGCCCTTGGACCAGGGGGCATTCAGTACTTC | CASSSPALGPGGIQYF
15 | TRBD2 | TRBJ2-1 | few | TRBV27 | TGTGCCAGCAACTCAGGGACTAGGGCTGCGGTGGTGCAGTTCTTC | CASNSGTRAAVVQFF
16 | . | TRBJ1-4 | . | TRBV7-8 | TGTGCCAGCAGCTTGACGGGGGGCCTAACTAATGAAAAACTGTTTTTT | CASSLTGGLTNEKLFF
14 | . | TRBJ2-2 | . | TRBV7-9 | TGTGCCAGCGTCGGGCGGGTGATCACCGGGGAGCTGTTTTTT | CASVGRVITGELFF
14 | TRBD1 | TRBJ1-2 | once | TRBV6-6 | TGTGCCAGCCGGGACAGTTTCGCTAACTATGGCTACACCTTC | CASRDSFANYGYTF
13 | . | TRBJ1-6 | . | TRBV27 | TGTGCCAGCAGTTTCAGGAATAATTCACCCCTCCACTTT | CASSFRNNSPLHF
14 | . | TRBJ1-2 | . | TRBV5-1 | TGCGCCAGCAGCTTGGTAGGGGGTTTGCACGGCTACACCTTC | CASSLVGGLHGYTF
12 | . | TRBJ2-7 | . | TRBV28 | TGTGCCAGCAGTGGTTTCTTCGGCGAGCAGTACTTC | CASSGFFGEQYF
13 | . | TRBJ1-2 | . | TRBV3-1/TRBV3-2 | TGTGCCAGCAGCCAAGTCGAGGCCTTGGGCTACACCTTC | CASSQVEALGYTF
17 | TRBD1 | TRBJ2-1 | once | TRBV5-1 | TGCGCCAGCAGCTTCGGAACTAGGGACAGGGACTACAATGAGCAGTTCTTC | CASSFGTRDRDYNEQFF
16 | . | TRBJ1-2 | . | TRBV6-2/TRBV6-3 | TGTGCCAGCAGTTACAGTCGACAGGTATCTAACTATGGCTACACCTTC | CASSYSRQVSNYGYTF
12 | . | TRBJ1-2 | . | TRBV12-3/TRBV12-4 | TGTGCCAGCAGTTCACAGAGCTATGGCTACACCTTC | CASSSQSYGYTF
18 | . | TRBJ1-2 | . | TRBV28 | TGTGCCAGCAGTCTCACGCGTACAGACCCCCGAGCTAACTATGGCTACACCTTC | CASSLTRTDPRANYGYTF
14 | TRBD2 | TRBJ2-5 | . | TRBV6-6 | TGTGCCACCACGACTAGCCCTAGGACGGAGACCCAGTACTTC | CATTTSPRTETQYF
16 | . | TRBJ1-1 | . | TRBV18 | TGTGCCAGCTCACCACGTTCGGCAGGTGTGGACACTGAAGCTTTCTTT | CASSPRSAGVDTEAFF